Presented here are 11 T cell receptor beta chains from one specimen sequenced in a study of blood T cell repertoires in COVID-19. Repertoires were generated with immunoSEQ multiplex PCR, while TCRdb's copy carries only in-frame clones and drops some. The data hold some 90,000 clones, with roughly 80% observed a single time. What was sequenced was peripheral blood. These receptors were collected from a man between 65 and 80 years old with active or convalescent COVID-19.

J is TRBJ2-1 and V is TRBV29-1; 11 positions agree with TRBD2. Germline V gene lookup returns CDR1 SQVTM and CDR2 ANQGSEA. The CDR3 has 14 amino acids. V was clipped by 7 bases and J by 4 bases; unmatched bases: 6. The CDR3 nucleotides read TGCAGCGGCCGATCTAGCGGGGGGTACAATGAGCAGTTCTTC. The encoded protein is CSGRSSGGYNEQFF.

The chain links TRBV30 to TRBJ1-1, with TRBD1 as a possible D gene (5 bases). Trimming pared 7 bases from V and 6 bases from J, leaving 15 bases between. Germline CDR1 and CDR2: GTSNPN and SVGIG (reference sequence). The length of the CDR3 is 12 residues. DNA of the CDR3: TGTGCCTTCCGGGGGACCGTCCCTGAAGCTTTCTTT. This gives the protein CAFRGTVPEAFF.

The chain carries TRBV29-1 and TRBJ2-7; possibly TRBD1 for D (6 bases). This CDR3 contains 13 residues. Germline loops: CDR1 SQVTM, CDR2 ANQGSEA. The V and J ends lost 7 bases and 0 bases respectively, with 13 bases between them. The CDR3 DNA reads TGCAGCGCCCAAAGGGGGTCCTCCTACGAGCAGTACTTC. Its protein is CSAQRGSSYEQYF.

This rearrangement joins TRBV19 to TRBJ1-6; weak D call: TRBD1 (5 bases). CDR3 size: 15 residues. The V end was cut by 5 bases, the J end by 1 base, with 9 bases between. Germline V lookup: CDR1 LNHDA, CDR2 SQIVND (reference sequence). CDR3 sequence reads: CASSGGGSYNSPLHF. The CDR3 DNA sequence: TGTGCCAGTAGTGGGGGAGGGTCCTATAATTCACCCCTCCACTTT.

The chain carries TRBV18 and TRBJ1-5; 7 bases match TRBD1. The CDR3 consists of 15 residues. V trimming: 4 bases; J trimming: 3 bases; junction bases outside the gene matches: 6. Germline V lookup: CDR1 KGHSH, CDR2 LQKENI. In nucleotides, the CDR3 is TGTGCCAGCTCACTCCCAGGGGGTACCAATCAGCCCCAGCATTTT. Its translation is CASSLPGGTNQPQHF.

This chain joins TRBV5-4 and TRBJ1-2; a possible D gene is TRBD1 (5 bases). Germline CDR1 is SGHNT and CDR2 is YYREEE (reference sequence). This CDR3 has 15 residues. The V end lost 4 bases, the J end lost 3 bases, and 16 bases lay between the germline ends. The CDR3 here is CASSLGRGGDYGYTF. CDR3 DNA: TGTGCCAGCAGCCTAGGCCGTGGGGGGGACTATGGCTACACCTTC.

The chain employs TRBV7-8 and TRBJ2-7; D gene ambiguous. CDR3 length: 15 amino acids. Trimming shortened V by 5 bases and J by 6 bases, and 20 bases separated the two germline ends. CDR1 is SGHVS and CDR2 is FQNEAQ in the germline V gene. The CDR3 is CASSLDTTWSSEQYF. The CDR3 nucleotides are TGTGCCAGCAGCCTAGACACCACCTGGTCAAGCGAGCAGTACTTC.

The J gene is TRBJ2-7, the V gene TRBV23-1; tentatively, D is TRBD1 (8 bases). TRBV23-1 is marked as an open reading frame, function uncertain. The CDR3 length is 17 residues. V was cut by 2 bases and J by 3 bases, with 20 bases left in between. The CDR3 DNA follows: TGCGCCAGCAGTCAAGCCCCTAGCGGACAGGGCCGCTACGAGCAGTACTTC. Residues: CASSQAPSGQGRYEQYF.

CDR3 region: CASSIWDGGTYEQYF. Written as DNA, the CDR3 is TGTGCCAGTAGTATCTGGGACGGGGGGACCTACGAGCAGTACTTC. The rearrangement links TRBV19 to TRBJ2-7; 7 bases match TRBD2. Germline V lookup: CDR1 LNHDA, CDR2 SQIVND (reference sequence). With 3 bases clipped from V and 2 bases from J, the junction kept 7 bases outside the gene matches. CDR3 length equals 15 residues.

The V gene is TRBV7-6, the J gene TRBJ2-2; 10 nucleotides align to TRBD2. With 5 bases clipped from V and 3 bases from J, the junction kept 3 bases outside the gene matches. Germline values: CDR1 SGHVS, CDR2 FNYEAQ. This CDR3 is 15 amino acids long. Written as DNA, the CDR3 is TGTGCCAGCAGCCGAGCGGGGGGGCACACCGGGGAGCTGTTTTTT. It is translated as CASSRAGGHTGELFF.

This chain uses TRBV15 with TRBJ2-5; D is perhaps TRBD2 (5 bases). CDR3 length: 15 amino acids. V lost 1 base, J lost 5 bases, and 14 bases lay in between. CDR1 is LNHNV and CDR2 is YYDKDF in the germline V gene (reference sequence). This chain's CDR3 is CATSRVPSSAETQYF. The CDR3 DNA follows: TGTGCCACCAGCAGAGTCCCTAGCTCCGCGGAGACCCAGTACTTC.